The T cell receptor (beta chain) under discussion was sequenced for a study of OX40 agonist ivuxolimab in advanced cancers. Study context: As their treatment, patients were administered ivuxolimab, an agonistic anti-OX40 (CD134) antibody. Whole-study findings and limits: At doses 0.1 to 3.0 mg/kg, CD4+ and CD8+ clones expanded. Fewer expanded clones were found on average in CD4+ than in CD8+ T cells.

This clone appeared a single time. Antigen: not known. Generated by immunoSEQ multiplex PCR, the TCRdb table keeps only in-frame clones and is missing some. The repertoire consists of around 77,000 clones, with 80% to 90% occurring once and the leading ten covering roughly 1%. V was shortened by 4 bases and J by 2 bases, with 21 bases between the two germline ends. This CDR3 has 17 amino acids. Per germline, CDR1 KGHSH and CDR2 LQKENI. Sequenced material: CD4+ or CD8+ T cells sorted from blood, taken in a trial of the OX40 agonist ivuxolimab. The receptor's source is an adult with an advanced solid tumor such as melanoma, head and neck, liver or kidney cancer. The chain recombines TRBV18 with TRBJ2-7; D is uncertain. CDR3 DNA sequence: TGTGCCAGCTCACTTTACGTCCCCCAGGAGAAAACCTACGAGCAGTACTTC. The encoded protein is CASSLYVPQEKTYEQYF.